The present TCR beta chain was sequenced within a study of blood T cell repertoires in COVID-19. CDR1 and CDR2 (germline): ENHRY, SYGVKD. This CDR3 contains 14 residues. V was pared by 9 bases and J by 0 bases, with 12 bases between. In the source study's methods: Estimates of nucleated cell counts were drawn from the amplification of reference gene primers. Data came from immunoSEQ multiplex PCR; TCRdb stores just in-frame clones and leaves some out. The D gene and trimming were derived from the DNA, and the V and J assignments and clone size from that table. Among about 300,000 clones listed, around 90% were seen once.

V and J are TRBV10-3 and TRBJ1-5; D not resolved. This TCR was sampled from a woman in her thirties or forties who had recovered from COVID-19. Input material: PBMCs or T cells enriched from blood (not recorded which). CDR3 coding DNA: TGTGCCATTGAAGACAAGTATAGCAATCAGCCCCAGCATTTT. This translates into CAIEDKYSNQPQHF.